This TCR beta chain is from a study of cytomegalovirus exposure and HLA in healthy donors. J gave up 2 bases and V 8 bases, and 12 bases lay outside the gene matches. Germline V gene lookup returns CDR1 MDHEN and CDR2 SYDVKM. This CDR3 region has 15 residues. Whole-study findings and limits: V- and J-gene trimming of TCR beta was linked (in a later analysis) to a missense DCLRE1C variant. Segments of the TCR beta V type were, in most cases, productive about 87% or about 30% of the time in an earlier analysis. Later analysis indicated greater clonal expansion among HLA-associated TCR beta chains than among equally common other chains.

Notes on this clone: The antigen remains undetermined.

The primer mix had 60 Vbeta and 13 Jbeta primers. Assay used: immunoSEQ multiplex PCR; TCRdb lists only in-frame clones, some missing. The data show 200,000 or so clones, around 82% seen once. These donors counted as nominally healthy when sampled, but unrecorded immune exposures were likely. The sequenced sample was PBMCs. The TCR originated in a boy aged 5-17 years in good health and CMV-seronegative. This chain connects TRBV28 to TRBJ2-7; 7 bases line up with TRBD2. The CDR3 bases are TGTGCCAGCTCCCCTAGCGGTAGGCCGCCCTACGAGCAGTACTTC. Its protein product is CASSPSGRPPYEQYF.